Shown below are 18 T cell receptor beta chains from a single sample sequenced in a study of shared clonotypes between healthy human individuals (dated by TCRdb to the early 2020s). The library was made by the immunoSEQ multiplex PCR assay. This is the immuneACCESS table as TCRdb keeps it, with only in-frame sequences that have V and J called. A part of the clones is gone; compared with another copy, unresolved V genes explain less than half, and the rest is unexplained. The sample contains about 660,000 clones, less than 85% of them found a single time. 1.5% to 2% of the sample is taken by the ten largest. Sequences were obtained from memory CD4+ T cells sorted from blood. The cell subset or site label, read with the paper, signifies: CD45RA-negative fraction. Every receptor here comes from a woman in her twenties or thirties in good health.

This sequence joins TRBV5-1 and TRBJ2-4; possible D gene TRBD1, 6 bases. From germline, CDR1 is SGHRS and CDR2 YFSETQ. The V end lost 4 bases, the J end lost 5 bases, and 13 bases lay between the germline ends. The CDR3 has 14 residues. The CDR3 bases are TGCGCCAGCAGCCTTCCAGGGGCGGAAAACATTCAGTACTTC. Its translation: CASSLPGAENIQYF.

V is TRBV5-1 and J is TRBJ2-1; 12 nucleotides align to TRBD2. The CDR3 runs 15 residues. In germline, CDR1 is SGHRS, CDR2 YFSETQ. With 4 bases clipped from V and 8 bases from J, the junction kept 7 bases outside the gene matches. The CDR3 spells CASSPTSGSRDEQFF. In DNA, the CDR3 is TGCGCCAGCAGCCCGACTAGCGGGAGTCGGGATGAGCAGTTCTTC.

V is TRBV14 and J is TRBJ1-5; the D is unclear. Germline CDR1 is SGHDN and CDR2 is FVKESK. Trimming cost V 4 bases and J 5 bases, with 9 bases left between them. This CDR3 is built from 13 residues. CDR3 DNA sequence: TGTGCCAGCAGCCGGGGTGCCCATCAGCCCCAGCATTTT. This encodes CASSRGAHQPQHF. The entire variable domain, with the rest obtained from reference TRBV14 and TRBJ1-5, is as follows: EAGVTQFPSHSVIEKGQTVTLRCDPISGHDNLYWYRRVMGKEIKFLLHFVKESKQDESGMPNNRFLAERTGGTYSTLKVQPAELEDSGVYFCASSRGAHQPQHFGDGTRLSIL.

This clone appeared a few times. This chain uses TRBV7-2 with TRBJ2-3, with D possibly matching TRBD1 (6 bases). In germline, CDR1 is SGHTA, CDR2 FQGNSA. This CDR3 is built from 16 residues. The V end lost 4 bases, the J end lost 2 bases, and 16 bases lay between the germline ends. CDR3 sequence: CASSSLPGHHTDTQYF. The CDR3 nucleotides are TGTGCCAGCAGCTCCCTCCCGGGACACCACACAGATACGCAGTATTTT.

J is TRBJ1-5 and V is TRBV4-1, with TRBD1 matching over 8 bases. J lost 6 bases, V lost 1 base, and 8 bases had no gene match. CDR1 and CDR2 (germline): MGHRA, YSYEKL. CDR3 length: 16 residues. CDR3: CASSQVKRQGIQPQHF. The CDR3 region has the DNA TGCGCCAGCAGCCAAGTAAAGAGACAGGGGATTCAGCCCCAGCATTTT.

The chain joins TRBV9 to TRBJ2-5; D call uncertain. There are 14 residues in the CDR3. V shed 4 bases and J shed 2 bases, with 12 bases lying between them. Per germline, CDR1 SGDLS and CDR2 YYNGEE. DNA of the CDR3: TGTGCCAGCAGCCAAAACCCAACGCAAGAGACCCAGTACTTC. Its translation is CASSQNPTQETQYF.

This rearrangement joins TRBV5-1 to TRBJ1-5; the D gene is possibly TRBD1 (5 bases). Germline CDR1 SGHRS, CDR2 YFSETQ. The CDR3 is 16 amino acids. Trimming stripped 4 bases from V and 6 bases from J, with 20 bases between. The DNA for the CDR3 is TGCGCCAGCAGCCCGGACGGTGGGGGGAATCTTCAGCCCCAGCATTTT. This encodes CASSPDGGGNLQPQHF.

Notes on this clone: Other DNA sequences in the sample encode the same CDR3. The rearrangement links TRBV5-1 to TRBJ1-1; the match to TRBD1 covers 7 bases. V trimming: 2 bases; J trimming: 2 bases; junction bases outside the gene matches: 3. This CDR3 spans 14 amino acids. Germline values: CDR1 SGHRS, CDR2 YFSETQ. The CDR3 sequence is CASSFGQENTEAFF. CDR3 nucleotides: TGCGCCAGCAGCTTCGGACAGGAAAACACTGAAGCTTTCTTT.

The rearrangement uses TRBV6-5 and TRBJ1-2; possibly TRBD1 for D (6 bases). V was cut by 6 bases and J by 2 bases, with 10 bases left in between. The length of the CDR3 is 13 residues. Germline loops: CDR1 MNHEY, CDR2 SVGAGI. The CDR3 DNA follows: TGTGCCAGCAGGGAACAGGGCAACTATGGCTACACCTTC. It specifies CASREQGNYGYTF.

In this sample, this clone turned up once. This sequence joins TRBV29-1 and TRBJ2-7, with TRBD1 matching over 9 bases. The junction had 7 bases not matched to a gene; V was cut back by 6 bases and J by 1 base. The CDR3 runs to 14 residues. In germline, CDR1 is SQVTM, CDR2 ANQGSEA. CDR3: CSVQGTGKSYEQYF. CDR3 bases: TGCAGCGTCCAAGGGACAGGGAAGTCCTACGAGCAGTACTTC.

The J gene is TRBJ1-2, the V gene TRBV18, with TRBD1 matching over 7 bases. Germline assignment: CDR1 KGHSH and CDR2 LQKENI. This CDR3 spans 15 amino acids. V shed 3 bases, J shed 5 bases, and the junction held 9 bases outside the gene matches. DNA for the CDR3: TGTGCCAGCTCACCGGCCGGGACAGAGACGTATGGCTACACCTTC. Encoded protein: CASSPAGTETYGYTF. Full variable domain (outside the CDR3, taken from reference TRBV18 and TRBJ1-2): NAGVMQNPRHLVRRRGQEARLRCSPMKGHSHVYWYRQLPEEGLKFMVYLQKENIIDESGMPKERFSAEFPKEGPSILRIQQVVRGDSAAYFCASSPAGTETYGYTFGSGTRLTVV.

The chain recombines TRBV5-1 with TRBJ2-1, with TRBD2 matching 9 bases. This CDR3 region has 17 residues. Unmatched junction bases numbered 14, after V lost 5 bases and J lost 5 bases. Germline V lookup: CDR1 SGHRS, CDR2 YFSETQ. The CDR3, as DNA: TGCGCCAGCAGTCCTGACTATTTGGCGGGAGGGAACAATGAGCAGTTCTTC. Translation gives CASSPDYLAGGNNEQFF.

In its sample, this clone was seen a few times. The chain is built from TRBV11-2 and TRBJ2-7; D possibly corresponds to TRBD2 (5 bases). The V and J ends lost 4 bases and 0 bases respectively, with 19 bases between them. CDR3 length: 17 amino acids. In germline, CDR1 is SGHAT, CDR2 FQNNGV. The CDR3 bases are TGTGCCAGCAGCTCACTAGAAGGACGGTGGAGCTCCTACGAGCAGTACTTC. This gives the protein CASSSLEGRWSSYEQYF.

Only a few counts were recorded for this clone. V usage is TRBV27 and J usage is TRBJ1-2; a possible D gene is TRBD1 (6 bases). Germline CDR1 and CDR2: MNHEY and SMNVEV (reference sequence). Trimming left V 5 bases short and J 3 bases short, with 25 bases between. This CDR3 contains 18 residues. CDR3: CASSPRSPYNRADYGYTF. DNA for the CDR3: TGTGCCAGCAGTCCCAGATCCCCCTACAACAGGGCGGACTATGGCTACACCTTC.

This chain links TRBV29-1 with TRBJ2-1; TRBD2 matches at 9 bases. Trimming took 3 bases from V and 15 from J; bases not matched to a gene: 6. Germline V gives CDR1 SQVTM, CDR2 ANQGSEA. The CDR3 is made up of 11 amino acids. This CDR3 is CSVDASGTVFF. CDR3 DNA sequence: TGCAGCGTTGATGCTAGCGGGACGGTGTTCTTC.

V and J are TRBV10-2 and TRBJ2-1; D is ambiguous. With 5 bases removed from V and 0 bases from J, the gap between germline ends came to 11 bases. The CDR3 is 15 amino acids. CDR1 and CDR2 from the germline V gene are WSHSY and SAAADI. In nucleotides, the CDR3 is TGCGCCAGCAGTCGGACCGGGTTCTCCTACAATGAGCAGTTCTTC. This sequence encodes CASSRTGFSYNEQFF.

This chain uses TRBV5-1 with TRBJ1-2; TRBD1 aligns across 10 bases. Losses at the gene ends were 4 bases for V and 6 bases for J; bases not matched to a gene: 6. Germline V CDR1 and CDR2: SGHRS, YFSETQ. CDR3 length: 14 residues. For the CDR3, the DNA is TGCGCCAGCAGCGCCAGACAGGGGGCGAATGGCTACACCTTC. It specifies CASSARQGANGYTF.

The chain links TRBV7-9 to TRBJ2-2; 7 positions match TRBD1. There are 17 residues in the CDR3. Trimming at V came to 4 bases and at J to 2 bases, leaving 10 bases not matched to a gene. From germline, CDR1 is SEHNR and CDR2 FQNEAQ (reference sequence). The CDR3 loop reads CASSYRSRDSNTGELFF. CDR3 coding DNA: TGTGCCAGCAGCTACAGATCCCGGGACAGTAACACCGGGGAGCTGTTTTTT.